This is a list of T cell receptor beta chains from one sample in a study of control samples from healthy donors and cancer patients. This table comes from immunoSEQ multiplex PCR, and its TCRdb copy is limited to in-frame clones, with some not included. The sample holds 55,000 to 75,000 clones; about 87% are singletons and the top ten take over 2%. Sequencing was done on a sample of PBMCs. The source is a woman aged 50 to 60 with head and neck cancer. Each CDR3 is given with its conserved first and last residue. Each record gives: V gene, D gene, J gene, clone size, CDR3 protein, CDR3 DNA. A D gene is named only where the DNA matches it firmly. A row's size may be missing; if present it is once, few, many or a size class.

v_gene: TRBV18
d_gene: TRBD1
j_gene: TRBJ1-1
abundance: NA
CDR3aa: CASSLGQGYTEAFF
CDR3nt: TGTGCCAGCTCACTGGGACAGGGGTACACTGAAGCTTTCTTT

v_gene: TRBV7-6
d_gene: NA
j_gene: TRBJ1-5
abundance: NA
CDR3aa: CASSLGAGAINQPQHF
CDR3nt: TGTGCCAGCAGCTTAGGGGCAGGGGCGATCAATCAGCCCCAGCATTTT

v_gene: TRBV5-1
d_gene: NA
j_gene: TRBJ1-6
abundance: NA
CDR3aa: CASSLGGRDNSPLHF
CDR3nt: TGCGCCAGCAGCTTGGGGGGGCGCGATAATTCACCCCTCCACTTT

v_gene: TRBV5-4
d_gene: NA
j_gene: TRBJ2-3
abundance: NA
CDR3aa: CASSLGGPNTDTQYF
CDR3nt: TGTGCCAGCAGCTTGGGTGGACCTAACACAGATACGCAGTATTTT

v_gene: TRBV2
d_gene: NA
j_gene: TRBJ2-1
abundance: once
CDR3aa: CASNWRGWDEQFF
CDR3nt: TGTGCCAGCAATTGGAGGGGGTGGGATGAGCAGTTCTTC

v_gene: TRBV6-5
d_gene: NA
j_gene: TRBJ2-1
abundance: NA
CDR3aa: CATTSGSLGQFF
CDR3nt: TGTGCCACCACGTCGGGCTCCCTGGGGCAGTTCTTC

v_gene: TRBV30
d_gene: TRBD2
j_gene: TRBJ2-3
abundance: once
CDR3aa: CAWSLAGDTQYF
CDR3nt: TGTGCCTGGAGCCTAGCGGGGGATACGCAGTATTTT

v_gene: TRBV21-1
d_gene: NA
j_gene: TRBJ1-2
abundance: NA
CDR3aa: CASSASGTKREGYGYTF
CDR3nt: TGTGCCAGCAGCGCATCCGGGACGAAGAGAGAAGGCTATGGCTACACCTTC

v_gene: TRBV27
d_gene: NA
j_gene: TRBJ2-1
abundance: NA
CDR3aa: CASSSGGGGSTYNEQFF
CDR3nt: TGTGCCAGCAGTTCTGGAGGGGGGGGGTCGACTTACAATGAGCAGTTCTTC

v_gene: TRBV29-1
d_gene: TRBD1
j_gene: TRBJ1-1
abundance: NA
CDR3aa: CSASSGTGLTEAFF
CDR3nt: TGCAGCGCATCTTCCGGGACAGGGCTTACTGAAGCTTTCTTT

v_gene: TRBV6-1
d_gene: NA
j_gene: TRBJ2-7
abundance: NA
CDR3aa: CASSERAGGDEQYF
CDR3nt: TGTGCCAGCAGTGAACGGGCCGGGGGTGACGAGCAGTACTTC

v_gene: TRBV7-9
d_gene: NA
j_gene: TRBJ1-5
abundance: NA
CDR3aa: CASSHSGGGSNQPQHF
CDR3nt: TGTGCCAGCAGCCATTCCGGGGGCGGAAGCAATCAGCCCCAGCATTTT

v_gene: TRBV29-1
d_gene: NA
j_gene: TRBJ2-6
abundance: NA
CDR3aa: CSVAATGSGANVLTF
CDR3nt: TGCAGCGTTGCAGCGACCGGCTCTGGGGCCAACGTCCTGACTTTC

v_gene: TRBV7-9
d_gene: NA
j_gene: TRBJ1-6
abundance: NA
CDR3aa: CASSPGGPYNSPLHF
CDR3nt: TGTGCCAGCAGCCCCGGGGGGCCTTATAATTCACCCCTCCACTTT

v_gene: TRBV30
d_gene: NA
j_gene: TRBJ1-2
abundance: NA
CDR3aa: CAWSKGLSYGYTF
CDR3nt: TGTGCCTGGAGTAAGGGGCTCAGCTATGGCTACACCTTC

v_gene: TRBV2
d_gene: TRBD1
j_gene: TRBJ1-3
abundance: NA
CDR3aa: CASSLGQGGNTIYF
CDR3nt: TGTGCCAGCAGCCTCGGACAGGGCGGAAACACCATATATTTT

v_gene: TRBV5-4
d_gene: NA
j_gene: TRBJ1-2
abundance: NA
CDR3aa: CASSFSPLGYGYTF
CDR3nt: TGTGCCAGCAGTTTTTCCCCGTTGGGCTATGGCTACACCTTC

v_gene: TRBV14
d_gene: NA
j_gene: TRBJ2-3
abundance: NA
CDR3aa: CASSQDLVFTDTQYF
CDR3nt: TGTGCCAGCAGCCAAGATCTTGTCTTCACAGATACGCAGTATTTT

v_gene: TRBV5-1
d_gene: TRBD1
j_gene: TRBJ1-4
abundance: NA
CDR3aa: CASSLGDRENEKLFF
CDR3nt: TGCGCCAGCAGCTTGGGGGACAGGGAGAATGAAAAACTGTTTTTT

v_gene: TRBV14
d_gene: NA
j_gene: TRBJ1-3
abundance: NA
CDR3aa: CASSHSTGNTIYF
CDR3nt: TGTGCCAGCAGCCACAGCACTGGAAACACCATATATTTT

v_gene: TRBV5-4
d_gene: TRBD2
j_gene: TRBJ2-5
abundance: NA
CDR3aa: CASSSGTSGGAMKAQYF
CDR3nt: TGTGCCAGCAGCTCCGGGACTAGCGGGGGGGCCATGAAGGCCCAGTACTTC

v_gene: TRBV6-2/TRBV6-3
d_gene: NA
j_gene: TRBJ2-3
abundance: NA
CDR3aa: CASSWTRGDSDTQYF
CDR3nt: TGTGCCAGCAGTTGGACAAGGGGCGACTCAGATACGCAGTATTTT

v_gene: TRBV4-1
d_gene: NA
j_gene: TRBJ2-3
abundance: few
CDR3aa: CASSQDEGPSTDTQYF
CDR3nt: TGCGCCAGCAGCCAAGATGAGGGTCCTAGCACAGATACGCAGTATTTT

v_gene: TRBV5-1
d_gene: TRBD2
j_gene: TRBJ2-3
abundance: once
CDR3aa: CASSLGVSSGGASGVNTQYF
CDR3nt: TGCGCCAGCAGCTTGGGCGTTTCTAGCGGGGGGGCCTCTGGGGTAAATACGCAGTATTTT

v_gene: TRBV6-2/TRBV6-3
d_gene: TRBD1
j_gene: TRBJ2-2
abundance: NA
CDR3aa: CASSLGQSYTGELFF
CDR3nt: TGTGCCAGCAGTCTGGGACAGAGTTACACCGGGGAGCTGTTTTTT

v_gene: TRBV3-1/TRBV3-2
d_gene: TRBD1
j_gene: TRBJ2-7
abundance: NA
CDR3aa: CASSQGGTGDYEQYF
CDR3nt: TGTGCCAGCAGCCAAGGCGGGACAGGAGACTACGAGCAGTACTTC

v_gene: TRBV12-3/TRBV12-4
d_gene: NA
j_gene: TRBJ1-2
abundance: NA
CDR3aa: CASSLRGRDGYTF
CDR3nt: TGTGCCAGCAGTCTCCGTGGGAGGGACGGCTACACCTTC

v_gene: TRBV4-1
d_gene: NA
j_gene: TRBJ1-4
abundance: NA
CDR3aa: CASSQDLGQLGEKLFF
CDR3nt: TGCGCCAGCAGCCAAGATCTTGGCCAGCTAGGTGAAAAACTGTTTTTT

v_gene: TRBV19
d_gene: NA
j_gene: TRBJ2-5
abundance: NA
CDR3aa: CASSTGGGTQETQYF
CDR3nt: TGTGCCAGTAGTACGGGGGGCGGTACTCAAGAGACCCAGTACTTC

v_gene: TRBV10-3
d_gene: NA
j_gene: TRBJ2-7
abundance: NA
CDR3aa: CAISDVGGPSYEQYF
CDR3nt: TGTGCCATCAGTGACGTAGGGGGACCTTCCTACGAGCAGTACTTC

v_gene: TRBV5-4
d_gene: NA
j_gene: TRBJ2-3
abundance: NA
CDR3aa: CASSLKRDTQYF
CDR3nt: TGTGCCAGCAGCCTGAAACGAGATACGCAGTATTTT

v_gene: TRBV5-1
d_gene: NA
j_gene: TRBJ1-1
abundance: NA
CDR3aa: CASSSSTLNTEAFF
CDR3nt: TGCGCCAGCAGCTCTTCGACCCTCAACACTGAAGCTTTCTTT

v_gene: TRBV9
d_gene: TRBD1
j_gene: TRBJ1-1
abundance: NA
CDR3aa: CASSVGQGADTEAFF
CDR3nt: TGTGCCAGCAGCGTAGGACAGGGGGCGGACACTGAAGCTTTCTTT

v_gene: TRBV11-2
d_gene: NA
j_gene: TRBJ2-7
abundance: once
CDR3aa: CASSLKQISYEQYF
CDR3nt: TGTGCCAGCAGCTTAAAACAGATATCCTACGAGCAGTACTTC

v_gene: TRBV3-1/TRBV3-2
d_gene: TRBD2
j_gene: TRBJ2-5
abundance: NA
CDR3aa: CASSFGGANVETQYF
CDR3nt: TGTGCCAGCAGCTTCGGGGGGGCTAATGTAGAGACCCAGTACTTC

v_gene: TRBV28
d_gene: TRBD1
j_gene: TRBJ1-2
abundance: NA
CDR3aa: CASSLLGQGDPGGYTF
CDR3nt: TGTGCCAGCAGTTTATTAGGACAGGGGGACCCCGGGGGCTACACCTTC

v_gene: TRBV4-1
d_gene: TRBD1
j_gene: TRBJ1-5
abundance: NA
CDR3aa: CASSLYPDRGDQPQHF
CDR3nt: TGCGCCAGCAGCCTTTACCCGGACAGGGGGGATCAGCCCCAGCATTTT

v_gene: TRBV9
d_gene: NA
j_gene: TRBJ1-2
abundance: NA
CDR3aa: CASSVAPDRTYGYTF
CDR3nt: TGTGCCAGCAGCGTAGCCCCCGACAGGACCTATGGCTACACCTTC

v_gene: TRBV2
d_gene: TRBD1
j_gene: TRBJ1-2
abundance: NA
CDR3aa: CASSQNRGPYGYTF
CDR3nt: TGTGCCAGCAGTCAAAACAGGGGCCCCTATGGCTACACCTTC

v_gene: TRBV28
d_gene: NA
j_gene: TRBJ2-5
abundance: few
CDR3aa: CASSLAAEGTQYF
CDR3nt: TGTGCCAGCAGTCTGGCGGCAGAGGGGACCCAGTACTTC

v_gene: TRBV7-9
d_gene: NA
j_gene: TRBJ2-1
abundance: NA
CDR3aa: CASSLGEGVRYNEQFF
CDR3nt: TGTGCCAGCAGCCTAGGGGAAGGGGTCCGATACAATGAGCAGTTCTTC

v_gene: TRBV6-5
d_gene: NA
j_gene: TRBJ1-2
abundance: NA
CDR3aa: CASSSPVGYGYTF
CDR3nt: TGTGCCAGCAGTTCCCCAGTCGGATATGGCTACACCTTC

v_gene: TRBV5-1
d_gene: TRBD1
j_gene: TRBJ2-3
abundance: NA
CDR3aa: CASSPGQGVRYTQYF
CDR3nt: TGCGCCAGCAGCCCGGGACAGGGGGTCCGGTATACGCAGTATTTT

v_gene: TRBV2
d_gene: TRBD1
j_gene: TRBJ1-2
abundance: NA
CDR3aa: CASPDRDYGYTF
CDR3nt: TGTGCCAGCCCTGACAGGGACTATGGCTACACCTTC

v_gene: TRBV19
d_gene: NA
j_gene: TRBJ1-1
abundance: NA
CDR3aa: CASSPGTVNTEAFF
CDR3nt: TGTGCCAGTAGTCCAGGGACCGTGAACACTGAAGCTTTCTTT

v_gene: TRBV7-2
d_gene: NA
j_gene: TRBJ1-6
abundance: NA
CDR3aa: CASSPQVAGNSPLHF
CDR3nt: TGTGCCAGCAGCCCACAAGTGGCAGGGAATTCACCCCTCCACTTT

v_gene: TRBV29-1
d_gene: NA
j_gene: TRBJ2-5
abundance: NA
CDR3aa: CSVGKGQETQYF
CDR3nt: TGCAGCGTTGGCAAGGGGCAAGAGACCCAGTACTTC

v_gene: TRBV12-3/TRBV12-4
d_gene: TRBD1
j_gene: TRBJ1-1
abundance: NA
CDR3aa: CASSLRGRTEAFF
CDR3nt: TGTGCCAGCAGTCTCAGGGGGCGCACTGAAGCTTTCTTT

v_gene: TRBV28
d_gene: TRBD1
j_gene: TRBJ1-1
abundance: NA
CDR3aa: CASSSQGAEAFF
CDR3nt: TGTGCCAGCAGTTCCCAGGGGGCTGAAGCTTTCTTT

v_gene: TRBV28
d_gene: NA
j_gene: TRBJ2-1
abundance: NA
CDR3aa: CASGENNEQFF
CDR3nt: TGTGCCAGCGGGGAAAACAATGAGCAGTTCTTC

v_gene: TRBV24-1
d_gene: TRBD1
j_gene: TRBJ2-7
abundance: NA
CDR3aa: CATSTGASYEQYF
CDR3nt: TGTGCCACCAGTACAGGGGCCTCCTACGAGCAGTACTTC

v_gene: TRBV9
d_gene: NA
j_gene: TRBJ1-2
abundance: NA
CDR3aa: CASRRDYGYTF
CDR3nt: TGTGCCAGCCGCAGGGACTATGGCTACACCTTC

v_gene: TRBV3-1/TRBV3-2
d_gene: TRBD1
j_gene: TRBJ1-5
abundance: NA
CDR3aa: CASSLGQGGQPQHF
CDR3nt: TGTGCCAGCAGCCTAGGACAGGGTGGTCAGCCCCAGCATTTT

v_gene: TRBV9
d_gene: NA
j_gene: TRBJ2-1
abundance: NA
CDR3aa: CASSVGGALYNEQFF
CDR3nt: TGTGCCAGCAGCGTAGGGGGGGCCCTTTACAATGAGCAGTTCTTC

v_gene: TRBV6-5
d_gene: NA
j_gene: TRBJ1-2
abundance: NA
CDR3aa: CASKPAHTYGYTF
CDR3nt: TGTGCCAGCAAGCCGGCCCACACCTATGGCTACACCTTC